The 8 T cell receptor beta chains listed next were all sequenced from one sample in a study of T-cell reconstitution after alpha-beta-depleted transplantation in children. It was with unique molecular identifiers that the TCRbeta library was prepared. One entry per CDR3 protein, called by TCRdb with MiXCR from the PCR reads. The sample records roughly 120,000 distinct CDR3 sequences, approximately 10% being singletons. The source was PBMCs from the stem cell graft donor, collected from the stem cell graft. Receptors were obtained from a human donor who donated a stem cell graft to a child with acute lymphoblastic leukemia.

In its sample, this clonotype was seen many times. The V gene is TRBV9, the J gene TRBJ2-5; D is unresolved. The germline V and J ends were trimmed by 4 bases and 5 bases, with 15 bases remaining between them. Germline V CDR1 and CDR2: SGDLS, YYNGEE. The CDR3 length is 14 residues. The DNA of the CDR3 is TGTGCCAGCAGCTCCCACCCCCTGGGCGAGACCCAGTACTTC. This gives the protein CASSSHPLGETQYF. Supplemented by reference TRBV9 and TRBJ2-5, the full variable domain reads DSGVTQTPKHLITATGQRVTLRCSPRSGDLSVYWYQQSLDQGLQFLIQYYNGEERAKGNILERFSAQQFPDLHSELNLSSLELGDSALYFCASSSHPLGETQYFGPGTRLLVL.

The sample holds many counts of this clonotype. This chain uses TRBV20-1 with TRBJ2-6, with TRBD1 matching over 8 bases. Trimming cost V 4 bases and J 4 bases; bases outside gene matches: 15. Germline V gene sequence: CDR1 DFQATT, CDR2 SNEGSKA (reference sequence). The length of the CDR3 is 18 residues. CDR3 DNA sequence: TGCAGTGCTATTTTACCGGGACAGGAGAGGAAGGGGGCCAACGTCCTGACTTTC. This codes for CSAILPGQERKGANVLTF.

This clonotype came up many times. The J gene is TRBJ2-7, the V gene TRBV4-1; tentatively, D is TRBD2 (5 bases). This CDR3 is 14 amino acids long. V was cut by 1 base and J by 3 bases, with 10 bases left in between. Per the germline V gene, CDR1 is MGHRA and CDR2 is YSYEKL. The CDR3 DNA follows: TGCGCCAGCAGCCAAGCGGGAACACACTACGAGCAGTACTTC. The encoded protein is CASSQAGTHYEQYF.

In this sample, this clonotype turned up many times. The J gene is TRBJ1-6, the V gene TRBV19, with TRBD1 identical over 12 bases. V shed 4 bases, J shed 6 bases, and the junction held 7 bases outside the gene matches. The CDR3 has 17 amino acids. Looked up from germline, CDR1 is LNHDA and CDR2 is SQIVND (reference sequence). For the CDR3, the DNA is TGTGCCAGTAGTAGCGGGACAGGGGGCGATCGTAATTCACCCCTCCACTTT. Residues: CASSSGTGGDRNSPLHF.

This clonotype has at least ten counts. The CDR3 DNA is TGTGCCAGCAGCCGAATCGGGCAGGTTCGACTAGCGACCCACACAGATACGCAGTATTTT. This sequence encodes CASSRIGQVRLATHTDTQYF. The chain couples TRBV7-9 to TRBJ2-3; 8 bases fit TRBD2. Looked up from germline, CDR1 is SEHNR and CDR2 is FQNEAQ (reference sequence). The CDR3 has 20 residues. Trimming at V came to 5 bases and at J to 2 bases, leaving 21 bases not matched to a gene.

This clonotype has a handful of counts. The chain's CDR3 is CASSQDGDNLREQYF. DNA for the CDR3: TGTGCCAGCAGCCAAGACGGGGATAATCTACGGGAGCAGTACTTC. This chain joins TRBV4-2 and TRBJ2-7; D is possibly TRBD2 (5 bases). V was clipped by 0 bases and J by 7 bases, with 16 bases between them. The V gene's germline CDR1 is LGHNA and CDR2 YNFKEQ. This CDR3 spans 15 amino acids.

This clonotype was seen at least ten times. V gene TRBV29-1 combines with J gene TRBJ2-3, with 9 bases lining up with TRBD2. This CDR3 is built from 14 residues. The germline CDR1 and CDR2 sequences are SQVTM and ANQGSEA. J gave up 3 bases and V 4 bases, and 5 bases lay outside the gene matches. Here the CDR3 reads CSVGSGLATDTQYF. Written as DNA, the CDR3 is TGCAGCGTTGGATCGGGACTAGCAACAGATACGCAGTATTTT.

This clonotype was found many times. V gene TRBV28 combines with J gene TRBJ2-7; 7 bases are a match to TRBD1. The CDR3 contains 14 residues. Germline lookup yields CDR1 MDHEN and CDR2 SYDVKM. The ends lost 5 bases at V and 4 bases at J; junction bases unmatched: 8. The CDR3: CASSPQTGLYEQYF. The CDR3, as DNA: TGTGCCAGCAGTCCCCAGACAGGGTTGTACGAGCAGTACTTC.